This T cell receptor (beta chain) was captured in a study of T-cell reconstitution after alpha-beta-depleted transplantation in children. V gave up 5 bases and J gave up 7 bases, with 16 bases separating them. The CDR3 extends over 14 amino acids. From germline, CDR1 is SGHTA and CDR2 FQGNSA. Unique molecular identifiers were used in preparing the TCRbeta library. TCRdb reprocessed the PCR reads with MiXCR, giving one entry per CDR3 protein. The sample lists over 85,000 distinct CDR3 sequences; about a tenth were seen once. Sequencing used PBMCs from the stem cell graft donor, obtained from the stem cell graft. The sequence was collected from a human donor who donated a stem cell graft to a child with acute lymphoblastic leukemia. V is TRBV7-2 and J is TRBJ2-3; D possibly matches TRBD1 or TRBD2 (6 bases each). The CDR3: CASSGGQGSYTQYF. DNA of the CDR3: TGTGCCAGCAGCGGGGGGCAGGGAAGTTATACGCAGTATTTT.